Shown below are 19 T cell receptor beta chains from a single sample sequenced in a study of cytomegalovirus exposure and HLA in healthy donors. PCR amplification relied on 60 Vbeta primers (plus 13 Jbeta primers). The assay was immunoSEQ multiplex PCR, and TCRdb's table has in-frame clones only and misses some. This sample has 150,000 or so clones, with approximately 84% found just once. The sequenced material came from PBMCs. The receptors derive from a woman aged 40 to 50 in good health and CMV-seronegative.

In its sample, this clone was seen a few times. This sequence joins TRBV9 and TRBJ2-2; D is possibly TRBD1 (5 bases). Germline assignment: CDR1 SGDLS and CDR2 YYNGEE. The CDR3 has 15 amino acids. V was trimmed by 2 bases and J by 7 bases, leaving 15 bases between them. The CDR3 DNA reads as TGTGCCAGCAGCGTTATATCAGGGTTTGGCGGGGAGCTGTTTTTT. This translates into CASSVISGFGGELFF.

This sequence joins TRBV10-3 and TRBJ2-7; weak D call: TRBD1 (5 bases). Germline values: CDR1 ENHRY, CDR2 SYGVKD. The CDR3 sequence is 15 residues long. V lost 0 bases and J 0 bases, leaving 9 bases between the germline ends. For the CDR3, the DNA is TGTGCCATCAGTGAGTCAAGGGGCTACTCCTACGAGCAGTACTTC. This codes for CAISESRGYSYEQYF.

The gene calls are TRBV25-1 and TRBJ1-2, with 8 bases fitting TRBD1. The V gene end was trimmed by 1 base and the J gene end by 5 bases; junction bases not matched to a gene: 9. This CDR3 region has 16 residues. Looked up from germline, CDR1 is MGHDK and CDR2 is SYGVNS. CDR3 sequence reads: CASSEFGRGRGYGYTF. In nucleotides, the CDR3 is TGTGCCAGCAGTGAATTCGGCAGGGGGCGCGGGTATGGCTACACCTTC.

The rearrangement joins TRBV7-9 to TRBJ2-3; TRBD1 matches 8 bases. V lost 5 bases and J lost 5; bases outside the gene matches: 6. The CDR3 runs to 14 residues. Germline CDR1 reads SEHNR; CDR2 reads FQNEAQ (reference sequence). The CDR3 region has the DNA TGTGCCAGCAGCATCTTACAGGGGGAAGATACGCAGTATTTT. This sequence encodes CASSILQGEDTQYF.

V gene TRBV9 combines with J gene TRBJ1-1; tentative D call: TRBD1 (6 bases). Looked up from germline, CDR1 is SGDLS and CDR2 is YYNGEE. With 0 bases removed from V and 3 bases from J, the gap between germline ends came to 12 bases. The CDR3 is made up of 15 amino acids. DNA for the CDR3: TGTGCCAGCAGCGTAGATGGGGGGGCTTACACTGAAGCTTTCTTT. Its translation: CASSVDGGAYTEAFF. Using reference TRBV9 and TRBJ1-1 for the parts outside the CDR3, the full variable domain is DSGVTQTPKHLITATGQRVTLRCSPRSGDLSVYWYQQSLDQGLQFLIQYYNGEERAKGNILERFSAQQFPDLHSELNLSSLELGDSALYFCASSVDGGAYTEAFFGQGTRLTVV.

The chain carries TRBV7-2 and TRBJ2-2, with D maybe TRBD1 (6 bases). V was clipped by 8 bases and J by 0 bases, with 7 bases between them. The CDR3 consists of 13 residues. Germline V gene lookup returns CDR1 SGHTA and CDR2 FQGNSA. CDR3 nucleotides: TGTGCCAGCGGGACACCGAACACCGGGGAGCTGTTTTTT. Translated, it gives CASGTPNTGELFF.

V is TRBV11-2 and J is TRBJ2-7; 8 bases agree with TRBD2. The CDR3 runs to 16 residues. With 5 bases clipped from V and 2 bases from J, the junction kept 11 bases outside the gene matches. Germline V CDR1 and CDR2: SGHAT, FQNNGV. CDR3 residues: CASSRPVAGFAYEQYF. The CDR3 region has the DNA TGTGCCAGCAGCAGACCCGTAGCGGGATTCGCCTACGAGCAGTACTTC.

The V gene is TRBV7-8, the J gene TRBJ2-1; TRBD2 aligns across 10 bases. The CDR3 extends over 19 amino acids. The ends lost 2 bases at V and 2 bases at J; junction bases unmatched: 12. In germline, CDR1 is SGHVS, CDR2 FQNEAQ. The chain's CDR3 is CASSLLVWGSGRTYNEQFF. DNA of the CDR3: TGTGCCAGCAGCTTATTAGTGTGGGGTAGCGGGAGGACCTACAATGAGCAGTTCTTC.

The chain carries TRBV9 and TRBJ2-1; no definite D call. V was cut by 0 bases and J by 2 bases, with 9 bases left in between. The CDR3 sequence is 15 residues long. Germline V gene data show CDR1 as SGDLS and CDR2 as YYNGEE. As DNA, the CDR3 is TGTGCCAGCAGCGTAGGAGACAACCCCTACAATGAGCAGTTCTTC. Encoded protein: CASSVGDNPYNEQFF.

The V and J genes are TRBV28 and TRBJ1-2; D gene unclear. V was trimmed by 5 bases and J by 4 bases, leaving 5 bases between them. Germline lookup yields CDR1 MDHEN and CDR2 SYDVKM. The CDR3 is made up of 11 amino acids. The CDR3, as DNA: TGTGCCAGCAGTCAGTTCTATGGCTACACCTTC. Its protein product is CASSQFYGYTF.

The CDR3 loop reads CSARGRAAFF. The CDR3 DNA sequence: TGCAGTGCTAGGGGCAGGGCAGCTTTCTTT. V and J are TRBV20-1 and TRBJ1-1, with TRBD1 as a possible D gene (5 bases). The CDR3 has 10 amino acids. Per the germline V gene, CDR1 is DFQATT and CDR2 is SNEGSKA (reference sequence). Between the trimmed V and J ends, which lost 3 bases and 10 bases, there was a span of 9 bases.

The chain uses TRBV4-1 and TRBJ1-1, with D perhaps TRBD1 (6 bases). Trimming left V 5 bases short and J 1 base short, with 11 bases between. Germline-derived CDR1 and CDR2 are MGHRA and YSYEKL. This CDR3 has 14 amino acids. The CDR3 DNA sequence: TGCGCCAGCAGCAAGACAGGAGCGAACACTGAAGCTTTCTTT. This gives the protein CASSKTGANTEAFF.

The rearrangement links TRBV10-3 to TRBJ1-1; 8 positions match TRBD1. The CDR3 runs to 12 residues. After removal of 10 bases from V and 1 base from J, the junction contained 2 bases not matched to a gene. Germline-derived CDR1 and CDR2 are ENHRY and SYGVKD. The CDR3 here is CATGTGNTEAFF. CDR3 bases: TGTGCCACCGGGACAGGGAACACTGAAGCTTTCTTT.

V usage is TRBV6-5 and J usage is TRBJ2-7; D is possibly TRBD1 (6 bases). V was trimmed by 0 bases and J by 6 bases, leaving 15 bases between them. Germline CDR1 MNHEY, CDR2 SVGAGI. This CDR3 has 15 amino acids. The CDR3 here is CASSYSSYRDTEQYF. CDR3 in DNA: TGTGCCAGCAGTTACTCGAGTTATCGGGACACCGAGCAGTACTTC.

The chain joins TRBV5-1 to TRBJ2-3, with a tentative D call TRBD2 (6 bases). Germline values: CDR1 SGHRS, CDR2 YFSETQ. This CDR3 spans 15 amino acids. Trimming removed 4 bases from V and 5 bases from J, with 17 bases in between. The chain's CDR3 is CASSGISGSEDTQYF. The CDR3 region has the DNA TGCGCCAGCAGCGGGATTAGCGGTTCCGAAGATACGCAGTATTTT.

V usage is TRBV21-1 and J usage is TRBJ2-7; TRBD2 reflects the table's D call only, with no check against the DNA. TRBV21-1 is listed as a pseudogene. The CDR3 has 20 residues. The CDR3 sequence is CASSKDRASGIPRGSYEQYF. The CDR3 coding sequence is TGTGCCAGCAGCAAAGACAGAGCTAGCGGTATCCCAAGGGGATCCTACGAGCAGTACTTC.

The J gene is TRBJ1-4, the V gene TRBV28; D is uncertain. Germline CDR1 is MDHEN and CDR2 is SYDVKM. The CDR3 is 15 amino acids. V lost 3 bases, J lost 2 bases, and 10 bases lay in between. The CDR3 DNA reads as TGTGCCAGCAGTTTTCAGTCGCCGACTAATGAAAAACTGTTTTTT. Protein: CASSFQSPTNEKLFF. Drawing the rest from reference TRBV28 and TRBJ1-4, the complete variable domain is DVKVTQSSRYLVKRTGEKVFLECVQDMDHENMFWYRQDPGLGLRLIYFSYDVKMKEKGDIPEGYSVSREKKERFSLILESASTNQTSMYLCASSFQSPTNEKLFFGSGTQLSVL.

In its sample, this clone was seen a few times. The chain employs TRBV7-2 and TRBJ2-3; TRBD1 might be the D (7 bases). CDR3 length: 16 residues. Trimming shortened V by 3 bases and J by 1 base, and 14 bases separated the two germline ends. The V gene's germline CDR1 is SGHTA and CDR2 FQGNSA. The CDR3 coding sequence is TGTGCCAGCAGCTTTCCGGGGGACAGACGCACAGATACGCAGTATTTT. Translating it yields CASSFPGDRRTDTQYF. The complete variable domain, with remaining parts taken from reference TRBV7-2 and TRBJ2-3, reads GAGVSQSPSNKVTEKGKDVELRCDPISGHTALYWYRQSLGQGLEFLIYFQGNSAPDKSGLPSDRFSAERTGGSVSTLTIQRTQQEDSAVYLCASSFPGDRRTDTQYFGPGTRLTVL.

The DNA of the CDR3 is TGTGCCAGCAGCTTGGATACCTCCCAGTATACGCAGTATTTT. Translated: CASSLDTSQYTQYF. The V call is TRBV5-4, the J call TRBJ2-3; D is uncertain. The germline V gene encodes CDR1 SGHNT and CDR2 YYREEE (reference sequence). This CDR3 comprises 14 residues. V lost 0 bases and J 7 bases, leaving 12 bases between the germline ends.